This T cell receptor beta chain was obtained from a study of T cell responses to AZD1222 COVID-19 vaccine. Whole-study results and caveats: Seropositive at baseline were only 5 to 7 AZD1222 recipients.

Germline CDR1 is SGHTS and CDR2 is YDEGEE. With 1 base removed from V and 0 bases from J, the gap between germline ends came to 6 bases. The CDR3 contains 14 residues. The protocol was immunoSEQ multiplex PCR, while the TCRdb copy is restricted to in-frame clones and leaves out a portion. The data contain 180,000 or so clones, 70% to 90% of them singletons. Notes on this clone: Its cognate antigen is unknown.

V is TRBV5-8 and J is TRBJ2-3; D remains ambiguous. The sample was peripheral blood, taken 28 days after the second AZD1222 dose. The TCR sequence derives from an adult who received the AZD1222 COVID-19 vaccine. This chain's CDR3 is CASSLLPSTDTQYF. The DNA of the CDR3 is TGTGCCAGCAGCTTGCTCCCTAGCACAGATACGCAGTATTTT.